Listed below are T cell receptor beta chains from one sample, sequenced in a study of T cell repertoires in cytomegalovirus infection. TCRdb recomputed calls from the reads with MiXCR, one row per CDR3 protein. The sample gives around 490,000 distinct CDR3 sequences, more than 20% of which show up once; approximately 13% is in the top ten. Sequencing was carried out using PBMCs. The receptors stem from a human donor in good health (CMV status not recorded). Some clones in this sample may be carry-over from other donors' samples. CDR3s include the opening cysteine and the closing phenylalanine or tryptophan. D genes are given only for firm matches. The listing skips clone size in some rows; elsewhere it reads once, few, many or a size class.

j_call clone_size v_call d_call cdr3_nt cdr3_aa
TRBJ2-7 . TRBV15 TRBD2 TGTGCCACCAGCAGAGTGGGGAGGGCTTCCTACGAGCAGTACTTC CATSRVGRASYEQYF
TRBJ1-3 . TRBV28 TRBD1 TGTGCCAGCGGACGGACAGGGGTTCCCACCCTCTCTGGAAACACCATATATTTT CASGRTGVPTLSGNTIYF
TRBJ1-2 . TRBV12-5 . TGTGCTAGCGCCCTGGGCGGGATCGTCTATGGCTACACCTTC CASALGGIVYGYTF
TRBJ1-1 few TRBV5-4 . TGTGCCAGCAGCTCTCACCTCCTGGGAAACCCTGAAGCTTTCTTT CASSSHLLGNPEAFF
TRBJ1-5 . TRBV28 . TGTGCCAGCAGTGCAGGGGAGTGGGGCAATCAGCCCCAGCATTTT CASSAGEWGNQPQHF
TRBJ1-1 few TRBV2 . TGTGCCGGGAAGGGAGGGAGGAACACTGAAGCTTTCTTT CAGKGGRNTEAFF
TRBJ2-7 . TRBV30 . TGTGCCTGGAGCGGGACACGCCGAAGCTCCTACGAGCAGTACTTC CAWSGTRRSSYEQYF
TRBJ2-1 few TRBV25-1 TRBD2 TGTGCCAGCAGTGAATCGAGGGCGTCTAGCGGGAGGACCTACAATGAGCAGTTCTTC CASSESRASSGRTYNEQFF
TRBJ2-5 few TRBV12-3/TRBV12-4 TRBD2 TGTGCCAGCAGTTCCCGGGGGACTAGCGGGAGAGGTACCCAGTACTTC CASSSRGTSGRGTQYF
TRBJ2-1 . TRBV7-9 TRBD2 TGTGCCAGCAGCTCCCCGGGAGCAGGAGGCTGGGGACTAGCTAATGAGCAGTTCTTC CASSSPGAGGWGLANEQFF
TRBJ2-2 . TRBV29-1 TRBD1 TGCAGCGTTGAGACAGGGGAGGCGAACACCGGGGAGCTGTTTTTT CSVETGEANTGELFF
TRBJ2-6 . TRBV27 . TGTGCCAGCACCTTACGGGCACAGGCGAACTCTGGGGCCAACGTCCTGACTTTC CASTLRAQANSGANVLTF
TRBJ2-2 . TRBV11-3 TRBD1 TGTGCCAGCAGCTTAGGGGACAGCATTGTCACCGGGGAGCTGTTTTTT CASSLGDSIVTGELFF
TRBJ2-5 few TRBV10-3 TRBD2 TGTGCCATCAGTACGGGACTAGCGGGAAGAGAGACCCAGTACTTC CAISTGLAGRETQYF
TRBJ1-5 few TRBV19 . TGTGCCAGTAGTATTACCAAGTATAGCAATCAGCCCCAGCATTTT CASSITKYSNQPQHF
TRBJ2-1 once TRBV6-5 . TGTGCCAGCAGTTACTCTTTGGCCCTCAGCTACAATGAGCAGTTCTTC CASSYSLALSYNEQFF
TRBJ2-7 many TRBV28 . TGTGCCAGCAGTGGCGACAACTACGAGCAGTACTTC CASSGDNYEQYF
TRBJ2-5 few TRBV4-2 . TGTGCCAGCAGCCAACAAAGGGACATACAAGAGACCCAGTACTTC CASSQQRDIQETQYF
TRBJ1-2 few TRBV15 . TGTGCCACCAGCCCATCGGGCTGGAACTATGGCTACACCTTC CATSPSGWNYGYTF
TRBJ2-1 . TRBV11-1 TRBD2 TGTGCCAGCAGCCTTTGGACTAGCGGGCTAAACAATGAGCAGTTCTTC CASSLWTSGLNNEQFF
TRBJ2-1 few TRBV27 . TGTGCCAGCAGTAGGACGACATTGGGCAATGAGCAGTTCTTC CASSRTTLGNEQFF
TRBJ2-1 few TRBV7-9 . TGTGCCAGCAGCTTAGTATTAGCGCACTACAATGAGCAGTTCTTC CASSLVLAHYNEQFF
TRBJ1-5 few TRBV5-5 . TGTGCCAGCAGCTTGGCCGCTACTAGTGGCAATCAGCCCCAGCATTTT CASSLAATSGNQPQHF
TRBJ2-3 . TRBV7-6 TRBD2 TGTGCCAGCAGCTTATGGTCAGCGGGAGGGCAGGAAGATACGCAGTATTTT CASSLWSAGGQEDTQYF